The next 20 T cell receptor beta chains were all read from a single sample in a study of T cells after yellow fever vaccination (dated by TCRdb to the late 2010s). The sample's treatment or condition label, decoded: live attenuated yellow fever vaccine strain. The library came from 5' RACE. Instrument on record: Illumina HiSeq 2500. TCRdb redid the processing of the public reads, applying fastp at Q25 and MiXCR, and retained in-frame beta chains. Entries that share a CDR3 protein sequence are merged under the most common genes and DNA. For this sample the table gives 500,000 to 650,000 distinct CDR3 sequences, of which roughly 14% were detected only once. The leading ten clones occupy about 14% of the sample. Sequenced material: PBMCs, taken on the day of the yellow fever booster vaccination. All receptors derive from a young man who received the YFV17D yellow fever vaccine.

This clonotype has just a few counts. V and J are TRBV7-2 and TRBJ2-1; either TRBD1 or TRBD2 may supply D (5 bases each). CDR3 length: 15 amino acids. The V end lost 2 bases, the J end lost 7 bases, and 15 bases lay between the germline ends. CDR1 and CDR2 (germline): SGHTA, FQGNSA. The CDR3 sequence is CASSLFGARRNEQFF. For the CDR3, the DNA is TGTGCCAGCAGCTTATTCGGGGCCCGGAGGAATGAGCAGTTCTTC.

This clonotype showed up just a few times. The chain uses TRBV7-2 and TRBJ2-7, with D tentatively TRBD1 (6 bases). The CDR3 loop spans 13 amino acids. V shed 5 bases and J shed 6 bases, with 14 bases lying between them. Per germline, CDR1 SGHTA and CDR2 FQGNSA. CDR3 residues: CASSVQGPGEQYF. CDR3 nucleotides: TGTGCCAGCAGCGTACAGGGACCGGGCGAGCAGTACTTC.

The chain joins TRBV18 to TRBJ2-5; D might be TRBD2 (5 bases). This CDR3 region has 13 residues. The V end lost 6 bases, the J end lost 2 bases, and 10 bases lay between the germline ends. In germline, CDR1 is KGHSH, CDR2 LQKENI. The DNA of the CDR3 is TGTGCCAGCTCTGAACAGCGGCAAGAGACCCAGTACTTC. It codes for CASSEQRQETQYF.

This clonotype was detected a few times. The chain combines TRBV20-1 with TRBJ2-1, with D maybe TRBD2 (6 bases). In germline, CDR1 is DFQATT, CDR2 SNEGSKA (reference sequence). The CDR3 is 14 residues long. CDR3 coding DNA: TGCGGATCCCACGGGGGATGGTCCTACAATGAGCAGTTCTTC. Translation gives CGSHGGWSYNEQFF.

This clonotype was recorded a few times. V and J are TRBV4-3 and TRBJ2-1, with 9 bases identical to TRBD1. Germline V gene data show CDR1 as LGHNA and CDR2 as YSLEER. This CDR3 is built from 18 residues. Losses at the gene ends were 0 bases for V and 10 bases for J; bases not matched to a gene: 16. CDR3 nucleotide sequence: TGCGCCAGCAGCCAAGATCTATACGGCGGGACAGGGCGAAACGAGCAGTTCTTC. Translated: CASSQDLYGGTGRNEQFF.

In this sample, this clonotype turned up a few times. This chain uses TRBV20-1 with TRBJ2-7; D assignment may be TRBD1 or TRBD2 (5 bases each). CDR3 length equals 14 residues. Trimming removed 3 bases from V and 0 bases from J, with 12 bases in between. Germline V gives CDR1 DFQATT, CDR2 SNEGSKA (reference sequence). The CDR3 protein is CSASSGGTSYEQYF. Here the CDR3 DNA reads TGCAGTGCTAGTTCCGGTGGGACCTCCTACGAGCAGTACTTC.

The rearrangement links TRBV19 to TRBJ2-2; no definite D call. The CDR3 has 13 residues. CDR1 and CDR2 from the germline V gene are LNHDA and SQIVND (reference sequence). Trimming took 6 bases from V and 7 from J, leaving 12 bases between them. The CDR3 reads CASSPSTGGELFF. For the CDR3, the DNA is TGTGCCAGTAGCCCGAGCACGGGCGGGGAGCTGTTTTTT.

In this sample, this clonotype turned up a few times. The rearrangement links TRBV25-1 to TRBJ2-5, with TRBD2 as a possible D gene (5 bases). Per the germline V gene, CDR1 is MGHDK and CDR2 is SYGVNS. CDR3 length: 15 residues. Trimming removed 1 base from V and 2 bases from J, with 11 bases in between. This chain's CDR3 is CASSEFEAAQETQYF. CDR3 coding DNA: TGTGCCAGCAGTGAATTCGAAGCGGCTCAAGAGACCCAGTACTTC.

This chain uses TRBV30 with TRBJ1-1; the D gene is possibly TRBD1 (5 bases). The germline V gene has CDR1 GTSNPN and CDR2 SVGIG (reference sequence). The V end lost 1 base, the J end lost 8 bases, and 14 bases lay between the germline ends. The CDR3 is 13 amino acids. In nucleotides, the CDR3 is TGTGCCTGGAGTGATCAGGGTTTCTCCGAAGCTTTCTTT. Translated: CAWSDQGFSEAFF.

The CDR3 protein is CASTPDTGRYGYTF. The CDR3 DNA reads as TGTGCCAGCACCCCTGACACAGGTCGCTATGGCTACACCTTC. The J gene is TRBJ1-2, the V gene TRBV12-3 or TRBV12-4; D might be TRBD1 (5 bases). The ends were cut back, 7 bases at V and 4 bases at J, with 16 bases in the middle. CDR3 length: 14 residues.

This clonotype has more than one count but fewer than ten. The chain carries TRBV18 and TRBJ1-4; 8 bases are a match to TRBD1. The CDR3 has 16 amino acids. Germline CDR1 reads KGHSH; CDR2 reads LQKENI. Germline trimming cut 2 bases from V and 7 bases from J; bases unmatched to any gene: 9. Here the CDR3 DNA reads TGTGCCAGCTCACCAACGCTCGACAGGGGAGGTGAAAAACTGTTTTTT. It codes for CASSPTLDRGGEKLFF.

The DNA for the CDR3 is TGTGCCACCAGCACCGGGCACGACACCGGGGAGCTGTTTTTT. Translating it yields CATSTGHDTGELFF. The V call is TRBV15, the J call TRBJ2-2; unclear D gene. In germline, CDR1 is LNHNV, CDR2 YYDKDF (reference sequence). The V end was cut by 4 bases, the J end by 3 bases, with 9 bases between. The CDR3 totals 14 residues.

In this sample, this clonotype turned up a few times. The chain joins TRBV4-3 to TRBJ2-2; D is unclear. Per germline, CDR1 LGHNA and CDR2 YSLEER. V dropped 4 bases and J dropped 8 bases, with 14 bases sitting between them. The CDR3 loop spans 14 amino acids. In DNA form, the CDR3 reads TGCGCCAGCAGCCCCGAGACGGCGAGAGGGGAGCTGTTTTTT. It translates to CASSPETARGELFF.

This clonotype was found a few times. The CDR3: CATSDKTGSSYEQYF. As DNA, the CDR3 is TGTGCCACCAGTGATAAGACAGGGAGCTCCTACGAGCAGTACTTC. J is TRBJ2-7 and V is TRBV24-1, with 7 bases matching TRBD1. V dropped 3 bases and J dropped 0; count of bases not matched to a gene: 4. The CDR3 sequence is 15 residues long. CDR1 is KGHDR and CDR2 is SFDVKD in the germline V gene.

CDR3 sequence reads: CASSQSTRRGAPSYEQYF. DNA for the CDR3: TGCGCCAGCAGTCAATCTACCCGGCGTGGGGCCCCCTCCTACGAGCAGTACTTC. The V and J genes are TRBV23-1 and TRBJ2-7; D possibly corresponds to TRBD1 (5 bases). TRBV23-1 is an ORF, and what it does is uncertain. The CDR3 is made up of 18 amino acids. Trimming stripped 0 bases from V and 0 bases from J, with 18 bases between.

The table lists this clonotype with a few counts. The CDR3 DNA reads as TGTGCCAGCAGTATCGGCCCTTCGGCTGGCTACACCTTC. It encodes CASSIGPSAGYTF. The chain combines TRBV6-1 with TRBJ1-2, with unresolved D. The CDR3 sequence is 13 residues long. Germline lookup yields CDR1 MNHNS and CDR2 SASEGT. Trimming shortened V by 5 bases and J by 7 bases, and 14 bases separated the two germline ends.

J is TRBJ2-7 and V is TRBV29-1; 8 nucleotides agree with TRBD2. The length of the CDR3 is 14 residues. J was trimmed by 6 bases and V by 2 bases; bases with no gene match: 9. Germline CDR1 SQVTM, CDR2 ANQGSEA. The DNA of the CDR3 is TGCAGCGTTGAAATGCTAGCGGGTACCAGCGAGCAGTACTTC. Protein product: CSVEMLAGTSEQYF.

The chain combines TRBV20-1 with TRBJ2-7; tentatively, D is TRBD1 or TRBD2 (8 bases each). The germline CDR1 and CDR2 sequences are DFQATT and SNEGSKA (reference sequence). This CDR3 region has 14 residues. Trimming took off 5 bases at V and 6 bases at J, with 20 bases between the two ends. CDR3 loop: CSAQGASGLSEQYF. The DNA of the CDR3 is TGCAGTGCTCAGGGGGCTAGCGGGCTCTCCGAGCAGTACTTC.

This clonotype appeared once. The junction and the germline gene differ at one end; a read error may be behind it. The V call is TRBV4-2, the J call TRBJ2-4, with 10 positions matching TRBD2. The CDR3 has 18 residues. Germline V gene data show CDR1 as LGHNA and CDR2 as YNFKEQ. DNA for the CDR3: TGTGCCATCAGCCCTGCTTGGGCTAGCGGGAGCAACAGAAACATTCAGTACTTC. It codes for CAISPAWASGSNRNIQYF.

This clonotype was counted a few times. The rearrangement uses TRBV25-1 and TRBJ1-6; 7 positions agree with TRBD1. V lost 4 bases and J lost 7; bases outside the gene matches: 7. Germline CDR1 is MGHDK and CDR2 is SYGVNS. The CDR3 extends over 15 amino acids. This CDR3 reads CASSATTGLNSPLHF. The CDR3 nucleotides are TGTGCCAGCAGTGCCACGACAGGGTTGAATTCACCCCTCCACTTT.